The clone carrying this TCR beta chain appeared a few times. The target antigen is unknown. This sample was included in a study of CD8+ T cells in alopecia areata. The wider study: Treated patients took oral tofacitinib at 5 to 10 mg twice daily.

It was cDNA, reverse transcribed from extracted RNA, that served as the sequencing template. Repertoires were generated with immunoSEQ multiplex PCR, while TCRdb's copy carries only in-frame clones and drops some. The profile shows approximately 210,000 clones, over 60% of them singletons. The CDR3 consists of 16 residues. The V and J ends lost 3 bases and 7 bases, in that order; junction bases with no gene match: 8. Germline values: CDR1 SGHVS, CDR2 FNYEAQ. Sample treatment: oral pan-JAK inhibitor, 5-10 mg twice daily. The study's findings and limits: Baseline CD8+ expansion's link to response remains uncertain, as there was one nonresponder. On tofacitinib, scalp clonality and expanded CD8+ clones among top 100 fell significantly.

The specimen was CD4+ T cells sorted from blood, collected at week 4, from a patient treated with tofacitinib. The rearrangement uses TRBV7-6 and TRBJ1-6, with 8 bases that match TRBD1. The source is a human donor with alopecia areata. In DNA, the CDR3 is TGTGCCAGCAGCTTGGGGGTCAGGGGGCCGAATTCACCCCTCCACTTT. The encoded protein is CASSLGVRGPNSPLHF.